The rows below give T cell receptor beta chains drawn from one sample of a study of shared clonotypes between healthy human individuals. The assay was immunoSEQ multiplex PCR, and TCRdb's table has in-frame clones only and misses some. This table holds about 2 million clones, approximately 95% found once. Sequencing was done on a sample of naive CD8+ T cells sorted from blood. The receptor set was obtained from a man aged 18 to 30 in good health. CDR3s include the opening cysteine and the closing phenylalanine or tryptophan. The D gene is left open where the match is weak. Only part of the rows carry a size: once, few, many, or a class if the clone is expanded.

v_call	clone_size	cdr3_length	d_call	j_call	cdr3_aa	cdr3_nt
TRBV9	.	16	.	TRBJ2-2	CASSAPRETNTGELFF	TGTGCCAGCAGCGCCCCCCGGGAAACGAACACCGGGGAGCTGTTTTTT
TRBV6-5	.	14	.	TRBJ1-1	CASSLSGENTEAFF	TGTGCCAGCAGTTTATCGGGGGAGAACACTGAAGCTTTCTTT
TRBV2	.	16	.	TRBJ1-4	CASSFGRRRANEKLFF	TGTGCCAGCAGTTTCGGAAGGAGACGGGCTAATGAAAAACTGTTTTTT
TRBV11-2	few	14	.	TRBJ2-2	CASSLQGGTGELFF	TGTGCCAGCAGCTTACAGGGAGGCACCGGGGAGCTGTTTTTT
TRBV21-1	.	20	.	TRBJ1-5	CASSKGFSVSGGRGGQPQHF	TGTGCCAGCAGCAAAGGTTTTAGCGTTAGTGGGGGGCGAGGCGGTCAGCCCCAGCATTTT
TRBV5-4	.	13	.	TRBJ1-2	CASSLGGDYGYTF	TGTGCCAGCAGCTTGGGAGGGGACTATGGCTACACCTTC
TRBV7-8	.	16	TRBD1	TRBJ2-7	CASSLGQGEKLYEQYF	TGTGCCAGCAGCTTAGGGCAGGGGGAAAAGTTGTACGAGCAGTACTTC
TRBV4-1	.	16	.	TRBJ2-7	CASSQDGLASPYEQYF	TGCGCCAGCAGCCAAGATGGGCTCGCCAGCCCCTACGAGCAGTACTTC
TRBV27	.	11	.	TRBJ2-7	CASWSSYEQYF	TGTGCCAGCTGGTCCTCCTACGAGCAGTACTTC
TRBV9	.	15	.	TRBJ2-3	CASSEGPAQGDTQYF	TGTGCCAGCAGCGAGGGCCCGGCTCAGGGAGATACGCAGTATTTT
TRBV11-2	.	16	TRBD2	TRBJ2-3	CASSIGTSGFTDTQYF	TGTGCCAGCAGCATAGGAACTAGCGGATTCACAGATACGCAGTATTTT
TRBV6-5	.	15	.	TRBJ2-5	CASSYIQGLQETQYF	TGTGCCAGCAGTTACATACAGGGTCTCCAAGAGACCCAGTACTTC
TRBV4-1	.	15	.	TRBJ2-7	CASSQVRNRANEQYF	TGCGCCAGCAGCCAAGTAAGGAACAGGGCTAACGAGCAGTACTTC
TRBV23-1	.	15	.	TRBJ2-7	CASSQGTGSPYEQYF	TGCGCCAGCAGTCAAGGGACGGGATCCCCCTACGAGCAGTACTTC
TRBV7-9	.	14	.	TRBJ1-5	CASSLLGHNQPQHF	TGTGCCAGCAGCTTACTGGGTCACAATCAGCCCCAGCATTTT
TRBV11-2	.	14	TRBD2	TRBJ2-1	CASSFLAADNEQFF	TGTGCCAGCAGCTTCCTAGCGGCAGACAATGAGCAGTTCTTC
TRBV7-9	.	14	.	TRBJ2-3	CASSFFTTTDTQYF	TGTGCCAGCAGCTTTTTTACAACCACAGATACGCAGTATTTT
TRBV2	.	11	.	TRBJ2-1	CASRVHYEQFF	TGTGCCAGCAGGGTCCATTACGAGCAGTTCTTC
TRBV29-1	.	12	TRBD1	TRBJ1-2	CSVPTGLQGYTF	TGCAGCGTCCCGACAGGGTTGCAAGGCTACACCTTC
TRBV4-1	.	13	.	TRBJ1-1	CASSNLMNTEAFF	TGCGCCAGCAGCAATTTGATGAACACTGAAGCTTTCTTT
TRBV7-9	.	13	TRBD1	TRBJ2-7	CASSPPDRNEQYF	TGTGCCAGCAGCCCCCCGGACAGGAACGAGCAGTACTTC
TRBV15	.	19	.	TRBJ1-5	CATSRDVGPLLYSNQPQHF	TGTGCCACCAGCAGAGATGTGGGCCCCCTTCTGTATAGCAATCAGCCCCAGCATTTT
TRBV2	.	18	TRBD2	TRBJ2-7	CASSVVRLAGALPYEQYF	TGTGCCAGCAGTGTCGTCCGACTAGCGGGGGCCCTACCCTACGAGCAGTACTTC
TRBV29-1	.	14	.	TRBJ2-7	CSVVVGHNTYEQYF	TGCAGCGTTGTGGTGGGACACAATACATACGAGCAGTACTTC
TRBV11-2	once	14	.	TRBJ1-1	CASSFSSVNTEAFF	TGTGCCAGCAGCTTCTCTTCGGTGAACACTGAAGCTTTCTTT
TRBV28	.	14	.	TRBJ1-4	CASRMTVFNEKLFF	TGTGCCAGCAGGATGACAGTTTTTAATGAAAAACTGTTTTTT
TRBV5-4	once	15	TRBD2	TRBJ2-7	CASSLTLTSENEQYF	TGTGCCAGCAGCTTGACCCTGACTAGCGAAAACGAGCAGTACTTC